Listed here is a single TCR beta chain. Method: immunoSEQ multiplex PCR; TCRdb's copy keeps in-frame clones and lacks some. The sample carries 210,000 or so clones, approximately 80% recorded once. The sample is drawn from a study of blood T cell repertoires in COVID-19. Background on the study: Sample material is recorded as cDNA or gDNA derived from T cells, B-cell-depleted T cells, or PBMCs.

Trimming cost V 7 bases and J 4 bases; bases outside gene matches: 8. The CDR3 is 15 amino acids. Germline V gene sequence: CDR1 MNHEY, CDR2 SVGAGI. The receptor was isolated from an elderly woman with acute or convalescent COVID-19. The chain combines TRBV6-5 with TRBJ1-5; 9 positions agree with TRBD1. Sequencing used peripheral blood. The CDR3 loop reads CASTTDRGSNQPQHF. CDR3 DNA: TGTGCCAGCACCACCGACAGGGGGAGTAATCAGCCCCAGCATTTT.